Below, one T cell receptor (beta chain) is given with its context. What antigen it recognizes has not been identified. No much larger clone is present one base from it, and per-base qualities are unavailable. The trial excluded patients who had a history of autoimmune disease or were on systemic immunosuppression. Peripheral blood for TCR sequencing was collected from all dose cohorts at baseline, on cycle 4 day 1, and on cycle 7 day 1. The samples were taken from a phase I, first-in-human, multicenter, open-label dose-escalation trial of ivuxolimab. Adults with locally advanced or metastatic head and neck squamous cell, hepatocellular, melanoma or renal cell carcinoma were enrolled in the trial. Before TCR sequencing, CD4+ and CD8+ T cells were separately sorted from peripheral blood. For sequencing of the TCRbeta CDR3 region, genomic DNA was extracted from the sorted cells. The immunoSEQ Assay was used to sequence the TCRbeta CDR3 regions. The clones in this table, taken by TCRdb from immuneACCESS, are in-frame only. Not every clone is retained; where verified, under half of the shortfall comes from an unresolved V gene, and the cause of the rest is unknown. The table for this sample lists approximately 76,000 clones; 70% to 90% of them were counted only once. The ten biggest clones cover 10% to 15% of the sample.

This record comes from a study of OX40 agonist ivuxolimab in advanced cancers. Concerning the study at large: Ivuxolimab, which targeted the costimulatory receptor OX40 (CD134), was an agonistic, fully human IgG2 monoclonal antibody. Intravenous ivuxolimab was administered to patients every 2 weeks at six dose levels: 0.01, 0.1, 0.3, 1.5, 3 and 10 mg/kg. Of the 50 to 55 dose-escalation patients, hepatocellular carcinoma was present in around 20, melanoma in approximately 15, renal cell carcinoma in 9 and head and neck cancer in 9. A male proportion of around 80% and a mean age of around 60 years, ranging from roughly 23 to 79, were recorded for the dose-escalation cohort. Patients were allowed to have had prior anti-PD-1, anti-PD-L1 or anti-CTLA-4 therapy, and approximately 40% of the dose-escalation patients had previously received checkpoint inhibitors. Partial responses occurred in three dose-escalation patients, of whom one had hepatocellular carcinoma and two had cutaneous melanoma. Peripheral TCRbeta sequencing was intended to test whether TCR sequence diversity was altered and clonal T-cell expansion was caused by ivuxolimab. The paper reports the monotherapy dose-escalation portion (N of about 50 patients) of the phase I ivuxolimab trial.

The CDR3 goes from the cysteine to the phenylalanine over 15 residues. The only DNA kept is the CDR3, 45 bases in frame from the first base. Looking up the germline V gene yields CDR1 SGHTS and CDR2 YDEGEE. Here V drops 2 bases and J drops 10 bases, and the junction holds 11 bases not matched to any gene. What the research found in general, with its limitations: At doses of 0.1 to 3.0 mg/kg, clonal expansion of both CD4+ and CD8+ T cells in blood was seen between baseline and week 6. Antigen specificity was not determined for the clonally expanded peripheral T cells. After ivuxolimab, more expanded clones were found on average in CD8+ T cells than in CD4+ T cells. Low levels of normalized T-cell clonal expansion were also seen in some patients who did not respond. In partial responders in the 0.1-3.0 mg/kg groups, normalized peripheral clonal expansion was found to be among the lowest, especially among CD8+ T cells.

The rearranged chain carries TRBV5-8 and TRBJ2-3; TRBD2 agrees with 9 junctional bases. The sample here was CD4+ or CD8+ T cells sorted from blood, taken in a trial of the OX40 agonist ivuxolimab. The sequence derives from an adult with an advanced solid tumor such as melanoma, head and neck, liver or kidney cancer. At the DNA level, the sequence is TGTGCCAGCAGCTTCATAGCGGGAGTTTACGCGGCGCAGTATTTT. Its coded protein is CASSFIAGVYAAQYF.